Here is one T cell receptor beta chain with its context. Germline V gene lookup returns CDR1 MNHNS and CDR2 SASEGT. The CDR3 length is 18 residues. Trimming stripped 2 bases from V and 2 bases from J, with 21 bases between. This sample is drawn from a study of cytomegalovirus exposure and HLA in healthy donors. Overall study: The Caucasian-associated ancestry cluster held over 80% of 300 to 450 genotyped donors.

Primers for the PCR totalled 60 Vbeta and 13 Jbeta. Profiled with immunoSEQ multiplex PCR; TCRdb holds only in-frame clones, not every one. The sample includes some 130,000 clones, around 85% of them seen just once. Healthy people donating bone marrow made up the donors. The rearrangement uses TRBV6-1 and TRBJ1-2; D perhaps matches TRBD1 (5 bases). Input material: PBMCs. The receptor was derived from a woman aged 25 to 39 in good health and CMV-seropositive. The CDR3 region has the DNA TGTGCCAGCAGTGAACACTGGGCAGGGATCAATTCCAACTATGGCTACACCTTC. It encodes CASSEHWAGINSNYGYTF.